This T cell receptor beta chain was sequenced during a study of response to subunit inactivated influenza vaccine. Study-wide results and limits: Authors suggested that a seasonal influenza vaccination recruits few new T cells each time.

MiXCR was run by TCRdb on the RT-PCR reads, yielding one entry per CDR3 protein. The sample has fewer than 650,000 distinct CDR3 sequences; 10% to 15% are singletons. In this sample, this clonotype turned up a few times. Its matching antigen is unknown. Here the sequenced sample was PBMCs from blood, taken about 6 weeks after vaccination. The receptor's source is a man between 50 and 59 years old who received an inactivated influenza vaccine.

In nucleotides, the CDR3 is TGTGCCAGCAGTTACTCCCTAGCGGGCAACACAGATACGCAGTATTTT. This gives the protein CASSYSLAGNTDTQYF. This chain links TRBV6-5 with TRBJ2-3; 8 nucleotides align to TRBD2. The CDR3 runs to 16 residues. V lost 0 bases to trimming and J lost 2 bases; unmatched junction nucleotides: 4. CDR1 MNHEY and CDR2 SVGAGI come from the germline V gene.